The T cell receptor beta chain under discussion was sequenced for a study of blood T cell repertoires in COVID-19. Study context: Nucleic acid was either cDNA or gDNA, and it came from T cells, B-cell-depleted T cells, or PBMCs.

Per the study methods: By means of reference gene primer amplification, nucleated cell counts were estimated. TCRdb keeps only in-frame clones here, not all; method: immunoSEQ multiplex PCR. For V, J and clone size, that table is used; D and trimming come from the DNA. The sample has under 300,000 clones, about 87% seen once. V gave up 4 bases and J gave up 4 bases, with 20 bases separating them. This CDR3 has 17 amino acids. The germline V gene has CDR1 LNHDA and CDR2 SQIVND (reference sequence). Recovered Cohort 3 donors showed two negative PCRs, clearance, or symptom resolution. Source material: PBMCs or T cells enriched from blood (not recorded which). J is TRBJ2-1 and V is TRBV19, with TRBD2 as a possible D gene (6 bases). This receptor was taken from a woman aged 50 to 60 who had recovered from COVID-19. CDR3: CASSSWDFPRGYNEQFF. Written as DNA, the CDR3 is TGTGCCAGTAGTAGCTGGGACTTCCCCCGGGGGTACAATGAGCAGTTCTTC.